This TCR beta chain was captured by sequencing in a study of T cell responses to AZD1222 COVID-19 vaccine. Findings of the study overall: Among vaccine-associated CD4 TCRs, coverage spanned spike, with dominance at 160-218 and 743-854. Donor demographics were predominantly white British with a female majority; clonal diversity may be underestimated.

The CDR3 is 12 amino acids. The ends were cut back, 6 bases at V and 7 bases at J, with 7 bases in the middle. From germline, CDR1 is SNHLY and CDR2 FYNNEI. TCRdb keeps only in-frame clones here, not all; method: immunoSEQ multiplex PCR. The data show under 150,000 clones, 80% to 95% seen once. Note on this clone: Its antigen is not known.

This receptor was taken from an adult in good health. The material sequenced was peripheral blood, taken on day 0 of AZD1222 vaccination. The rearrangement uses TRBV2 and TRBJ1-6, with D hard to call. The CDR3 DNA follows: TGTGCCAGCAGCTTAGGGAATTCACCCCTCCACTTT. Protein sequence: CASSLGNSPLHF.